These 13 T cell receptor beta chains originate from one sample sequenced in a study of cytomegalovirus exposure and HLA in healthy donors. PCR primers comprised 60 Vbeta and 13 Jbeta primers. Repertoires were generated with immunoSEQ multiplex PCR, while TCRdb's copy carries only in-frame clones and drops some. Among fewer than 250,000 clones listed, 85% to 90% were seen once. The sequencing sample was made of PBMCs. The receptors come from a woman younger than 35 in good health and CMV-seronegative.

This chain uses TRBV27 with TRBJ1-2; D perhaps matches TRBD1 (6 bases). The CDR3 is made up of 13 amino acids. Germline V gives CDR1 MNHEY, CDR2 SMNVEV (reference sequence). The V and J ends lost 0 bases and 8 bases respectively, with 10 bases between them. CDR3 nucleotides: TGTGCCAGCAGTTTATCCACAGGGCGAGGCTACACCTTC. This translates into CASSLSTGRGYTF.

The V call is TRBV5-1, the J call TRBJ2-1, with 8 bases fitting TRBD2. Germline V gene data show CDR1 as SGHRS and CDR2 as YFSETQ. J lost 2 bases, V lost 4 bases, and 11 bases had no gene match. The CDR3 spans 17 residues. In DNA, the CDR3 is TGCGCCAGCAGCCCACGATTTCAAGCGGGAGCCTACAATGAGCAGTTCTTC. This codes for CASSPRFQAGAYNEQFF.

The chain uses TRBV7-6 and TRBJ2-7, with D possibly being TRBD2 (6 bases). Germline V CDR1 and CDR2: SGHVS, FNYEAQ. CDR3 length equals 13 residues. The V and J ends lost 6 bases and 4 bases respectively, with 13 bases between them. As DNA, the CDR3 is TGTGCCAGCAGTCCCGGGACTTTTTACGAGCAGTACTTC. This gives the protein CASSPGTFYEQYF.

This clone was detected once. The chain has TRBV12-5 and TRBJ2-3, with D maybe TRBD2 (6 bases). The CDR3 extends over 16 amino acids. CDR1 and CDR2 (germline): LGHNT, FRNRAP. V dropped 0 bases and J dropped 2 bases, with 12 bases sitting between them. CDR3 in DNA: TGTGCTAGTGGTTTGGTACGACTAGTGGCCACAGATACGCAGTATTTT. Encoded protein: CASGLVRLVATDTQYF.

This chain joins TRBV19 and TRBJ1-1; D is uncertain. Between the trimmed V and J ends, which lost 3 bases and 3 bases, there was a span of 11 bases. Germline-derived CDR1 and CDR2 are LNHDA and SQIVND (reference sequence). CDR3 length equals 14 residues. The CDR3 loop is CASSILPGYTEAFF. DNA of the CDR3: TGTGCCAGTAGTATCCTCCCGGGGTACACTGAAGCTTTCTTT.

V is TRBV4-3 and J is TRBJ2-1; 11 nucleotides line up with TRBD2. With 4 bases clipped from V and 6 bases from J, the junction kept 5 bases outside the gene matches. Germline CDR1 is LGHNA and CDR2 is YSLEER. This CDR3 contains 15 residues. The CDR3 protein is CASSRYSGRANEQFF. The CDR3 DNA sequence: TGCGCCAGCAGCCGATATAGCGGGAGGGCCAATGAGCAGTTCTTC.

The rearrangement links TRBV5-1 to TRBJ1-2, with D maybe TRBD1 (6 bases). Deletions cut 2 bases from V and 2 bases from J, with 10 bases between. This CDR3 contains 14 residues. Germline CDR1 reads SGHRS; CDR2 reads YFSETQ. The DNA of the CDR3 is TGCGCCAGCAGCTTAACCGGACAGAACTATGGCTACACCTTC. Translating gives CASSLTGQNYGYTF.

The chain has TRBV9 and TRBJ2-7; 12 bases match TRBD2. Looked up from germline, CDR1 is SGDLS and CDR2 is YYNGEE. J gave up 2 bases and V 0 bases, and 3 bases lay outside the gene matches. There are 16 residues in the CDR3. In nucleotides, the CDR3 is TGTGCCAGCAGCGTAGAGTCTAGCGGGGGGGCCTACGAGCAGTACTTC. Amino acids: CASSVESSGGAYEQYF. The whole variable domain, remainder taken from reference TRBV9 and TRBJ2-7, is DSGVTQTPKHLITATGQRVTLRCSPRSGDLSVYWYQQSLDQGLQFLIQYYNGEERAKGNILERFSAQQFPDLHSELNLSSLELGDSALYFCASSVESSGGAYEQYFGPGTRLTVT.

This chain uses TRBV5-1 with TRBJ2-5; 8 bases line up with TRBD1. The CDR3 covers 14 residues. Germline V gene data show CDR1 as SGHRS and CDR2 as YFSETQ. V gave up 4 bases and J gave up 3 bases; unmatched junction bases: 5. CDR3 DNA sequence: TGCGCCAGCAGCACCCCGGACAGGGAAGAGACCCAGTACTTC. Amino acid sequence: CASSTPDREETQYF.

The gene calls are TRBV19 and TRBJ2-2; 7 nucleotides line up with TRBD1. Germline lookup yields CDR1 LNHDA and CDR2 SQIVND (reference sequence). V lost 5 bases to trimming and J lost 5 bases; unmatched junction nucleotides: 8. The CDR3 spans 15 residues. Here the CDR3 DNA reads TGTGCCAGTAGTGTTTCAACAGGGGTTACCGGGGAGCTGTTTTTT. Translated, it gives CASSVSTGVTGELFF.

This clone was seen just once. CDR3 sequence: CASSLYGGGTYEQYF. The CDR3 bases are TGCGCCAGCAGCTTGTACGGCGGGGGAACCTACGAGCAGTACTTC. The V and J genes are TRBV5-1 and TRBJ2-7; 7 nucleotides agree with TRBD2. The CDR3 is made up of 15 amino acids. The V gene end was trimmed by 1 base and the J gene end by 2 bases; junction bases not matched to a gene: 6. Germline V lookup: CDR1 SGHRS, CDR2 YFSETQ.

This clone appeared once. The rearrangement links TRBV28 to TRBJ2-3, with no clear D. Trimming took off 2 bases at V and 3 bases at J, with 9 bases between the two ends. The CDR3 extends over 14 amino acids. Germline V lookup: CDR1 MDHEN, CDR2 SYDVKM. The CDR3 DNA sequence: TGTGCCAGCAGTTTAATTCTTCTAACAGATACGCAGTATTTT. Translating it yields CASSLILLTDTQYF.

The chain recombines TRBV5-1 with TRBJ2-5, with 9 bases identical to TRBD2. J gave up 5 bases and V 3 bases, and 20 bases lay outside the gene matches. This CDR3 spans 19 amino acids. Germline V gene lookup returns CDR1 SGHRS and CDR2 YFSETQ. The CDR3 here is CASSSVGPGTSPRVETQYF. The CDR3 coding sequence is TGCGCCAGCAGCTCGGTGGGCCCCGGGACTAGCCCGAGAGTGGAGACCCAGTACTTC.